The 24 T cell receptor beta chains below were found in one sample sequenced in a study of shared clonotypes between healthy human individuals. Libraries were prepared by immunoSEQ multiplex PCR; TCRdb keeps only in-frame clonotypes and omits some of them. The sample includes about 490,000 clones, 81% seen only once; the top ten take over 9.5%. The sequenced sample was PBMCs. Receptors were obtained from a woman in her forties in good health. Some clones in this sample may be carry-over from other donors' samples.

A note on this clone: With a much larger clone just one base away, this may be a read error. This rearrangement joins TRBV6-1 to TRBJ1-2; weak D call: TRBD1 (5 bases). The CDR3 covers 12 residues. Germline CDR1 is MNHNS and CDR2 is SASEGT. Deletions cut 4 bases from V and 4 bases from J, with 7 bases between. The CDR3 is CASSGDGYGYTF. The DNA of the CDR3 is TGTGCCAGCAGTGGGGACGGCTATGGCTACACCTTC.

The rearrangement joins TRBV28 to TRBJ2-7; D ambiguous. The V end lost 6 bases, the J end lost 0 bases, and 6 bases lay between the germline ends. The CDR3 contains 12 residues. Germline V lookup: CDR1 MDHEN, CDR2 SYDVKM. This CDR3 is CASSYNSYEQYF. Written as DNA, the CDR3 is TGTGCCAGCAGCTACAACTCCTACGAGCAGTACTTC.

This clone was found a few times. CDR3 coding DNA: TGTGCCAGCAGCGGAAACAGGGCAACTGGAAACACCATATATTTT. Amino acid sequence: CASSGNRATGNTIYF. The chain carries TRBV9 and TRBJ1-3; a possible D gene is TRBD1 (6 bases). Germline V gives CDR1 SGDLS, CDR2 YYNGEE. The V and J ends lost 3 bases and 2 bases respectively, with 12 bases between them. This CDR3 region has 15 residues.

The chain couples TRBV6-1 to TRBJ2-3; tentative D call: TRBD1 (5 bases). The CDR3 has 13 amino acids. The germline CDR1 and CDR2 sequences are MNHNS and SASEGT. Trimming stripped 4 bases from V and 4 bases from J, with 9 bases between. The DNA of the CDR3 is TGTGCCAGCAGTGGATCAGGGCCAGATACGCAGTATTTT. It yields the protein CASSGSGPDTQYF.

Note on this clone: A read error is the likely source, as a far larger clone sits one nucleotide away. At the DNA level, this CDR3 is encoded by other sequences in the same sample as well. CDR3 DNA: TGTGCCAGCAGTGAAACCTTTTTGGGCCATTCTGGAAACACCATATATTTT. It is translated as CASSETFLGHSGNTIYF. The V call is TRBV6-1, the J call TRBJ1-3; D is unclear. V was shortened by 2 bases and J by 1 base, with 15 bases between the two germline ends. Germline V gene data show CDR1 as MNHNS and CDR2 as SASEGT. The CDR3 extends over 17 amino acids.

This clone was seen ten or more times. The chain employs TRBV5-1 and TRBJ1-2; D unclear. CDR1 SGHRS and CDR2 YFSETQ come from the germline V gene. The V end lost 8 bases, the J end lost 8 bases, and 7 bases lay between the germline ends. The CDR3 has 9 residues. Written as DNA, the CDR3 is TGCGCCAGAGACGACGGCTACACCTTC. This gives the protein CARDDGYTF.

The V and J genes are TRBV18 and TRBJ1-5; tentative D call: TRBD1 (5 bases). V lost 6 bases to trimming and J lost 6 bases, with 15 bases between them. Looked up from germline, CDR1 is KGHSH and CDR2 is LQKENI. The CDR3 covers 14 residues. The CDR3 DNA follows: TGTGCCAGCTCGACTGCGGGGACTAGTCAGCCCCAGCATTTT. This gives the protein CASSTAGTSQPQHF.

This clone has at least ten counts. V and J are TRBV7-8 and TRBJ2-5, with D unclear. Judging by the DNA end, TRBJ2-7 fits better; the J call may be wrong. Germline CDR1 and CDR2: SGHVS and FQNEAQ. CDR3 size: 13 residues. The CDR3 loop is CASSLAPYYEQYF. The CDR3 DNA sequence: TGTGCCAGCAGCTTAGCCCCATACTACGAGCAGTACTTC.

To note about this clone: Other DNA sequences in the same sample also yield this CDR3. The gene calls are TRBV19 and TRBJ2-5; D is unresolved. Deletions cut 5 bases from V and 2 bases from J, with 3 bases between. The length of the CDR3 is 11 residues. Per germline, CDR1 LNHDA and CDR2 SQIVND (reference sequence). CDR3 sequence (DNA): TGTGCCAGTAGTGAACAAGAGACCCAGTACTTC. Its translation: CASSEQETQYF.

Comment on this clone: A single base is all that separates this from a far larger clone, so a read error is likely. The identical CDR3 is also encoded by other nucleotide sequences in the sample. The J gene is TRBJ2-1, the V gene TRBV7-9; D is ambiguous. CDR1 and CDR2 from the germline V gene are SEHNR and FQNEAQ (reference sequence). Trimming removed 1 base from V and 2 bases from J, with 9 bases in between. The CDR3 is 15 amino acids. The DNA for the CDR3 is TGTGCCAGCAGCTTAGTTACAGAGGCCTACAATGAGCAGTTCTTC. Protein product: CASSLVTEAYNEQFF.

In nucleotides, the CDR3 is TGCAGCGTTGACTCCGGGACAGGGTCCTACAATGAGCAGTTCTTC. It specifies CSVDSGTGSYNEQFF. The chain carries TRBV29-1 and TRBJ2-1, with TRBD1 matching 9 bases. Germline V gene data show CDR1 as SQVTM and CDR2 as ANQGSEA. After removal of 3 bases from V and 1 base from J, the junction contained 4 bases not matched to a gene. The CDR3 is made up of 15 amino acids.

The genes are TRBV9 and TRBJ2-2; D possibly matches TRBD1 or TRBD2 (6 bases each). Trimming removed 0 bases at V and 6 bases at J, with 12 bases between. Germline V gene lookup returns CDR1 SGDLS and CDR2 YYNGEE. CDR3 length: 15 residues. The CDR3 sequence is CASSVVQGGPGELFF. CDR3 nucleotide sequence: TGTGCCAGCAGCGTAGTACAGGGAGGCCCCGGGGAGCTGTTTTTT.

The chain joins TRBV18 to TRBJ2-3; perhaps TRBD1 as D (6 bases). This CDR3 contains 15 residues. Trimming stripped 2 bases from V and 1 base from J, with 10 bases between. CDR1 and CDR2 (germline): KGHSH, LQKENI. This chain's CDR3 is CASSPGTSRTDTQYF. The CDR3 bases are TGTGCCAGCTCACCAGGGACATCCCGCACAGATACGCAGTATTTT.

This chain uses TRBV27 with TRBJ2-7, with D perhaps TRBD1 or TRBD2 (6 bases each). The CDR3 length is 18 residues. The V and J ends lost 0 bases and 5 bases respectively, with 23 bases between them. CDR1 is MNHEY and CDR2 is SMNVEV in the germline V gene (reference sequence). The CDR3 sequence is CASSLSSGHPSPGDEQYF. The DNA for the CDR3 is TGTGCCAGCAGTTTATCCTCGGGACACCCCAGCCCGGGAGACGAGCAGTACTTC.

The rearrangement links TRBV6-1 to TRBJ2-7; D is possibly TRBD1 (6 bases). The ends were cut back, 2 bases at V and 3 bases at J, with 11 bases in the middle. This CDR3 is built from 14 residues. The germline V gene has CDR1 MNHNS and CDR2 SASEGT. The CDR3 coding sequence is TGTGCCAGCAGTGAACAATACAGGGTCTACGAGCAGTACTTC. It translates to CASSEQYRVYEQYF.

As for this clone: This likely stems from a read error, as it lies one base from a far larger clone. The chain uses TRBV2 and TRBJ1-1; D gene ambiguous. Germline values: CDR1 SNHLY, CDR2 FYNNEI. The CDR3 spans 14 residues. CDR3 sequence: CAGSDQGMNTEAFF. As DNA, the CDR3 is TGTGCCGGCAGTGATCAAGGGATGAACACTGAAGCTTTCTTT.

V usage is TRBV30 and J usage is TRBJ2-5; 7 nucleotides match TRBD1. CDR1 and CDR2 (germline): GTSNPN, SVGIG (reference sequence). Trimming at V came to 4 bases and at J to 4 bases, leaving 6 bases not matched to a gene. The CDR3 is 13 amino acids. This CDR3 is CAWMARGRETQYF. The CDR3 DNA reads TGTGCCTGGATGGCTAGGGGGCGAGAGACCCAGTACTTC. Full variable domain (rest looked up from reference TRBV30 and TRBJ2-5): SQTIHQWPATLVQPVGSPLSLECTVEGTSNPNLYWYRQAAGRGLQLLFYSVGIGQISSEVPQNLSASRPQDRQFILSSKKLLLSDSGFYLCAWMARGRETQYFGPGTRLLVL.

The rearrangement links TRBV7-6 to TRBJ2-7, with 9 bases lining up with TRBD1. CDR3 length: 12 amino acids. Per the germline V gene, CDR1 is SGHVS and CDR2 is FNYEAQ. The J segment lost 6 bases and the V segment lost 4 bases, leaving 1 base of the junction unmatched. CDR3 nucleotide sequence: TGTGCCAGCAGCTCGACAGGGGGCGAGCAGTACTTC. Its translation: CASSSTGGEQYF.

This rearrangement joins TRBV29-1 to TRBJ2-7, with a tentative D call TRBD1 (6 bases). TRBJ2-1 matches the DNA end more closely, so the J call is doubtful. Germline V gene lookup returns CDR1 SQVTM and CDR2 ANQGSEA. There are 12 residues in the CDR3. CDR3 DNA: TGCAGCGTTGGGGGGCTTCACAATGAGCAGTTCTTC. It encodes CSVGGLHNEQFF.

The rearrangement joins TRBV7-9 to TRBJ1-2; unclear D gene. CDR1 SEHNR and CDR2 FQNEAQ come from the germline V gene (reference sequence). Trimming shortened V by 6 bases and J by 7 bases, and 15 bases separated the two germline ends. The CDR3 is 13 amino acids. The CDR3, as DNA: TGTGCCAGCAGTCTTCGTTTAGATTCTGGCTACACCTTC. Its translation is CASSLRLDSGYTF.

This clone was seen at least ten times. The rearrangement joins TRBV25-1 to TRBJ2-2; 8 nucleotides match TRBD1. After removal of 8 bases from V and 1 base from J, the junction contained 3 bases not matched to a gene. CDR3 length: 14 residues. From germline, CDR1 is MGHDK and CDR2 SYGVNS. The CDR3 DNA reads as TGTGCCAGCCTCGGACAGGGGAACACCGGGGAGCTGTTTTTT. Its translation: CASLGQGNTGELFF.

This chain links TRBV2 with TRBJ2-7, with D unclear. Trimming shortened V by 2 bases and J by 3 bases, and 8 bases separated the two germline ends. Germline assignment: CDR1 SNHLY and CDR2 FYNNEI. This CDR3 is 13 amino acids long. CDR3 in DNA: TGTGCCAGCAGTGAACAGCCAGACTACGAGCAGTACTTC. It yields the protein CASSEQPDYEQYF.

The chain carries TRBV6-5 and TRBJ1-1; tentatively, D is TRBD1 (5 bases). Germline CDR1 and CDR2: MNHEY and SVGAGI. V dropped 5 bases and J dropped 0 bases, with 13 bases sitting between them. CDR3 length equals 15 residues. CDR3 bases: TGTGCCAGCAGTGCCCCGGGACGGTTGAACACTGAAGCTTTCTTT. As protein: CASSAPGRLNTEAFF.

As regards this clone: This sequence is one base from a far larger clone and is likely a read error. V and J are TRBV19 and TRBJ2-2, with D uncertain. Germline CDR1 reads LNHDA; CDR2 reads SQIVND (reference sequence). The CDR3 has 14 residues. CDR3 residues: CAGSIFANTGELFF. The CDR3 nucleotides read TGTGCCGGTAGTATATTCGCCAACACCGGGGAGCTGTTTTTT.